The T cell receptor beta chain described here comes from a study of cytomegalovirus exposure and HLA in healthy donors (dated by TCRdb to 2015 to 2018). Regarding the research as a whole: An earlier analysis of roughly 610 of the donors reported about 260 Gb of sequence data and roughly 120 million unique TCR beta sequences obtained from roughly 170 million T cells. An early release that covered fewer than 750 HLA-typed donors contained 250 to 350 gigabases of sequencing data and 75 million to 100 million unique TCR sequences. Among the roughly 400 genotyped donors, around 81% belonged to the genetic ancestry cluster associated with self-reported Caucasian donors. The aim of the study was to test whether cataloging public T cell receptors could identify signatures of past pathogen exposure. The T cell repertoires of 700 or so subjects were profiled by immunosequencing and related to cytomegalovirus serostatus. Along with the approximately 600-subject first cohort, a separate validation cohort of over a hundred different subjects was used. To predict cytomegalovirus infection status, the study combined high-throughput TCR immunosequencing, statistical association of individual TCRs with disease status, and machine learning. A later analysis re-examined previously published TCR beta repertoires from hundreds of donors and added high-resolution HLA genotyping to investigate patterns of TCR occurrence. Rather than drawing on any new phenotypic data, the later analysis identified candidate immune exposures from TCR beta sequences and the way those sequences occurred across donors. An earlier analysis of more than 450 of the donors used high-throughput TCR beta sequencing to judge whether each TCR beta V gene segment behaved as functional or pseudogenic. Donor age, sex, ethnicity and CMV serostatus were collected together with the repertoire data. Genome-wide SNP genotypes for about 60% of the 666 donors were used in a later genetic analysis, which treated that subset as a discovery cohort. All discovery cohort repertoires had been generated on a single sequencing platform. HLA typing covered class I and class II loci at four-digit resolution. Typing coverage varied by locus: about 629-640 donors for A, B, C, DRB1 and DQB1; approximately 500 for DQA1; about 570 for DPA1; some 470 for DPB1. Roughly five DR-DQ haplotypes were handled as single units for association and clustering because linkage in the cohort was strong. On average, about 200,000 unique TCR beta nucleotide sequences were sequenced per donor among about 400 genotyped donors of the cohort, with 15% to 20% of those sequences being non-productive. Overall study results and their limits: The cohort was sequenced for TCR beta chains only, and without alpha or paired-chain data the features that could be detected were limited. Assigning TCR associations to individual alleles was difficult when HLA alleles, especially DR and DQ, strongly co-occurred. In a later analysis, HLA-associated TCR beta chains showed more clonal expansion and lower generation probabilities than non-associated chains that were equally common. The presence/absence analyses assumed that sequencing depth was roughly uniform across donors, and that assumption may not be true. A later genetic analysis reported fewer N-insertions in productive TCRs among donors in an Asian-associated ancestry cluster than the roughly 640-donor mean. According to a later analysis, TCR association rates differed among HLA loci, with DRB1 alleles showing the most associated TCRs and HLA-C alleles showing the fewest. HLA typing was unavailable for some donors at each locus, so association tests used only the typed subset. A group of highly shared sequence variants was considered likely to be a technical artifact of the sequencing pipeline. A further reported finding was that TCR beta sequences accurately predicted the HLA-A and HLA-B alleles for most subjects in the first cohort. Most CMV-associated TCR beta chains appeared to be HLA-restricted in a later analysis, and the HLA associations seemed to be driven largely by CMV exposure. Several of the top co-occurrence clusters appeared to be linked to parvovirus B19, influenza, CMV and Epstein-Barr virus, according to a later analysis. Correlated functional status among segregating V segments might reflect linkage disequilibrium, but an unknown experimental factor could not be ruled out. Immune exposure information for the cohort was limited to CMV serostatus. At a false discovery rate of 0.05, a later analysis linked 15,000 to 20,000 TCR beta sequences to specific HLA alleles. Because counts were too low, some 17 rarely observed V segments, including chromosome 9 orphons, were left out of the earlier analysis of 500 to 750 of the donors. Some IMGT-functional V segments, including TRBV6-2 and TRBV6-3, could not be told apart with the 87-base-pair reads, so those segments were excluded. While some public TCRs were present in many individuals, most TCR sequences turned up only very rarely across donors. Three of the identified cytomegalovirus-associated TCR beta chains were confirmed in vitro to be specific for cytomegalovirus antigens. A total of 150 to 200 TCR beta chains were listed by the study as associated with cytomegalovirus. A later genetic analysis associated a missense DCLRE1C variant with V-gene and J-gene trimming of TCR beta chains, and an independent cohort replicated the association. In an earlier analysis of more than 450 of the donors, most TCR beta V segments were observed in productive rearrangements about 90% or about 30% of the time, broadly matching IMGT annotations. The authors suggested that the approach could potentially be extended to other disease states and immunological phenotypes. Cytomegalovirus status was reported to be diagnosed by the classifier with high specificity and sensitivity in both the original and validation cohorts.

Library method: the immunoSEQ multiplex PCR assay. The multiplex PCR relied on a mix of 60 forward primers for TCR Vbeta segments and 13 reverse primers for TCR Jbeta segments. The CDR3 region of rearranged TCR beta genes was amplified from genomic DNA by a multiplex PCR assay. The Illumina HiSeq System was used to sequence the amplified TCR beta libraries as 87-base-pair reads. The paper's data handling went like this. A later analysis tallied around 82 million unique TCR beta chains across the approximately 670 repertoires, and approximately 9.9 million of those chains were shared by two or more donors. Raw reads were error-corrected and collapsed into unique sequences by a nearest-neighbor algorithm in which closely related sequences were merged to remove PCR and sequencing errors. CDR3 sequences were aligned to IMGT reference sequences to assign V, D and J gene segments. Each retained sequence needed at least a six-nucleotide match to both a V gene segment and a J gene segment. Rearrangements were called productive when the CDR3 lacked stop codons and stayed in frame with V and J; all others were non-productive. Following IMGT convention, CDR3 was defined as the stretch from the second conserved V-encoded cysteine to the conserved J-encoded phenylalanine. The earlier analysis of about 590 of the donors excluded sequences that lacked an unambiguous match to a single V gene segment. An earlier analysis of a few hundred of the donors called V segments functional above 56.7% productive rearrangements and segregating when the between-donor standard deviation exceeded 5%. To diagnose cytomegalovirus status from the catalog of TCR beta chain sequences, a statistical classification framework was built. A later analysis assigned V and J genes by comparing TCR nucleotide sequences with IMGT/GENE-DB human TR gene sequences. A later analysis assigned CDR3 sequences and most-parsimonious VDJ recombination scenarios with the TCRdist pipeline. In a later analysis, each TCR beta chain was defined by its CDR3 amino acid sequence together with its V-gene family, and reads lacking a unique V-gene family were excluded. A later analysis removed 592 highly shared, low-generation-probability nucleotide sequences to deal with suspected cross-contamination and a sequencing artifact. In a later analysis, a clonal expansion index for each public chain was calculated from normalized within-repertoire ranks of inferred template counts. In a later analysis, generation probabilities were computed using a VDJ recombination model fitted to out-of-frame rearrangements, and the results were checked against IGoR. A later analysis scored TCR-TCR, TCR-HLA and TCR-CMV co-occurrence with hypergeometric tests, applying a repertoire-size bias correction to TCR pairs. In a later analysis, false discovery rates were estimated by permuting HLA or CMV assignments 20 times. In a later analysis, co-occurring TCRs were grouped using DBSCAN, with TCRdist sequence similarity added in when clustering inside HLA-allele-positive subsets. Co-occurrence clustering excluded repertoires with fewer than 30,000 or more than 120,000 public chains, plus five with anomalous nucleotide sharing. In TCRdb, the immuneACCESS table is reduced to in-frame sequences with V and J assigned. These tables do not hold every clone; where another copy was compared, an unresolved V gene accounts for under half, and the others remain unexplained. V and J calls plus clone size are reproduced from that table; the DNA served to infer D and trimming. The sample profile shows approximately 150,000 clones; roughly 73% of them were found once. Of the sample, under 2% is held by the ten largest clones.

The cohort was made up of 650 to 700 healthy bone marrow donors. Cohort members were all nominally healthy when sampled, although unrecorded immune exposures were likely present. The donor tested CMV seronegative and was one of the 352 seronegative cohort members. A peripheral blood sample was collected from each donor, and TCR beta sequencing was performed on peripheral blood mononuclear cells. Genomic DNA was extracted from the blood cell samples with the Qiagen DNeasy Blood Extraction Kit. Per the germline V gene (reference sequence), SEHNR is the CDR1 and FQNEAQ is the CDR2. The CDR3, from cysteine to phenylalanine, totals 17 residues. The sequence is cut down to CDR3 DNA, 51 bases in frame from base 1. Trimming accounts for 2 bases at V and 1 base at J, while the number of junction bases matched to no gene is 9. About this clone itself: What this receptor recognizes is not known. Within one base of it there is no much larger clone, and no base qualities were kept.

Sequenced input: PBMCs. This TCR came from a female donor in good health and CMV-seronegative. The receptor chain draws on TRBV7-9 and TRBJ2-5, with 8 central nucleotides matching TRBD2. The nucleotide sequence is TGTGCCAGCAGCTTACGGTCCGCGGGGGGCCGCCAAGAGACCCAGTACTTC. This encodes CASSLRSAGGRQETQYF.